This TCR beta chain was recorded in a study of T cell repertoires in cytomegalovirus infection (dated by TCRdb to about 2019). About the study as a whole: Donor HLA type was relevant to the analysis, because carriage of CMV infection together with the matching HLA type was indicated by public TCR beta signatures. Overall study outcomes, separate from this receptor: The ex vivo response was dominated by HLA-C-restricted CMV-specific TCR beta clonotypes, which also provided the single most frequent clonotype in two of eight donors. Cumulative frequency of public TCR beta family members discriminated carriers of CMV infection plus the relevant HLA type in this cohort and an independent roughly 320-donor cohort.

CDR1 SGHTA and CDR2 FQGNSA are derived from the germline V gene. The CDR3 spans 15 residues, from the cysteine through the phenylalanine. Here the CDR3 DNA is all that survives: 45 bases in frame from base 1. Deletion took 1 base off V and 5 bases off J, with a span of 11 bases between the germline ends. Sequencing took place on an Illumina HiSeq 1500. TCRdb reran the public reads through fastp at Q25 and MiXCR, keeping productive beta chains. Here each entry gathers all rows of one CDR3 protein and keeps the most common genes and DNA. The sample contains about 300,000 distinct CDR3 sequences, roughly 9.3% of them found a single time. The ten largest clones take up around 2.4% of the sample. This clonotype was found many times. There is no known antigen for this receptor. Base qualities are missing; no much larger clone stands one base away.

The specimen sequenced was PBMCs. This chain joins TRBV7-2 to TRBJ1-4; 6 matching bases give a weak D call of TRBD1. The TCR sequence derives from a human donor in good health (CMV status not recorded). Some clones in this sample may be carry-over from other donors' samples. The bases read TGTGCCAGCAGCTTAGTGGGCAGGGGAAATGAAAAACTGTTTTTT. Its protein is CASSLVGRGNEKLFF.